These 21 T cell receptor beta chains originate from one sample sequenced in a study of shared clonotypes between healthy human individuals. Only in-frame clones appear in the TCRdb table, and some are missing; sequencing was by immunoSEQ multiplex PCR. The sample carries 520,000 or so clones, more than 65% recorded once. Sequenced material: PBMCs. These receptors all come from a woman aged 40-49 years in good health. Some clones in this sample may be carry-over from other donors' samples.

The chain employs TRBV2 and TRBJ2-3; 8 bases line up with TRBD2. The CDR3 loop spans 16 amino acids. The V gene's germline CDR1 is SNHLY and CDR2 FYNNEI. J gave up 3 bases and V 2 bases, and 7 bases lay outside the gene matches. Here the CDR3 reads CASSETSGSPTDTQYF. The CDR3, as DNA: TGTGCCAGCAGTGAAACCAGCGGGAGCCCGACAGATACGCAGTATTTT.

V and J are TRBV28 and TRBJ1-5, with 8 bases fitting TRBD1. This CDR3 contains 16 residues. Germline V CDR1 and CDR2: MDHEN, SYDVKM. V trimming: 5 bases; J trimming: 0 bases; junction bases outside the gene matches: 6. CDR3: CASSRDRSYSNQPQHF. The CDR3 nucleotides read TGTGCCAGCAGTCGGGACAGGTCTTATAGCAATCAGCCCCAGCATTTT. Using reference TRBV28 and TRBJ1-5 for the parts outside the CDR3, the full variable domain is DVKVTQSSRYLVKRTGEKVFLECVQDMDHENMFWYRQDPGLGLRLIYFSYDVKMKEKGDIPEGYSVSREKKERFSLILESASTNQTSMYLCASSRDRSYSNQPQHFGDGTRLSIL.

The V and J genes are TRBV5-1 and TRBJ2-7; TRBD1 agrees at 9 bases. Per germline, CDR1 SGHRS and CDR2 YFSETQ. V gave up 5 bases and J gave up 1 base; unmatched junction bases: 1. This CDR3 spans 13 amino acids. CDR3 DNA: TGCGCCAGCAGACAGGGGGCTTCCTACGAGCAGTACTTC. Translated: CASRQGASYEQYF.

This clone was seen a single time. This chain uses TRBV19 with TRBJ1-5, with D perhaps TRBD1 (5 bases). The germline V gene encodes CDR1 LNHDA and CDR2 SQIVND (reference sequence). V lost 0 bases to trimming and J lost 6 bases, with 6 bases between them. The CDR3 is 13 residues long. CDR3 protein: CASSIDRVQPQHF. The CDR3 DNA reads TGTGCCAGTAGTATAGACAGGGTTCAGCCCCAGCATTTT. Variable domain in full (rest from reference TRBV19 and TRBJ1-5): DGGITQSPKYLFRKEGQNVTLSCEQNLNHDAMYWYRQDPGQGLRLIYYSQIVNDFQKGDIAEGYSVSREKKESFPLTVTSAQKNPTAFYLCASSIDRVQPQHFGDGTRLSIL.

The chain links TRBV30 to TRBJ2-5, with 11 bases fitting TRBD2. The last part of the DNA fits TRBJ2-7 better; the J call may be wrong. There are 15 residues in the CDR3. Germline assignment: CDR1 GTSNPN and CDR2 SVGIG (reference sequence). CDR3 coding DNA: TGTGCCTGGAGTCGACTTAGCGGGAGGGGCTACGAGCAGTACTTC. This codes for CAWSRLSGRGYEQYF.

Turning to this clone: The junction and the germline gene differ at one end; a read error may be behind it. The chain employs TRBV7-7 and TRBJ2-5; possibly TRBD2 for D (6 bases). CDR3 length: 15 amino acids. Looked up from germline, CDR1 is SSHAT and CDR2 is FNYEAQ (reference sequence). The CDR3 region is CASSLFSGSLETQYF. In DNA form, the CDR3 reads TGTGCTAGCAGCCTGTTCTCCGGGAGCCTGGAGACCCAGTACTTC.

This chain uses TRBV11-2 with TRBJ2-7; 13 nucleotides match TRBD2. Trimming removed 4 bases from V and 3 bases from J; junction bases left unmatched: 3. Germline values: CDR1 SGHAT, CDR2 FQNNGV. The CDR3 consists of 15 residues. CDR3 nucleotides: TGTGCCAGCAGCTCACTAGCGGGAGGGGTCTACGAGCAGTACTTC. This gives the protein CASSSLAGGVYEQYF.

The chain's CDR3 is CASSLWFRQPQHF. The CDR3 nucleotides read TGTGCCAGCAGTTTATGGTTTAGACAGCCCCAGCATTTT. The chain couples TRBV27 to TRBJ1-5; D is undetermined. The ends were cut back, 1 base at V and 7 bases at J, with 8 bases in the middle. The CDR3 sequence is 13 residues long. The germline gives CDR1 MNHEY, CDR2 SMNVEV (reference sequence).

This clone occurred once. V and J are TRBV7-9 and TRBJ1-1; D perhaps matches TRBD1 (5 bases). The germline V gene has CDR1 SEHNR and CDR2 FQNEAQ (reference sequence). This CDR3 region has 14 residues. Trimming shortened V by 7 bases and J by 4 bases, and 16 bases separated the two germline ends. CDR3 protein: CASTLRGDGTEAFF. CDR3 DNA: TGTGCCAGCACCCTTCGGGGGGACGGCACTGAAGCTTTCTTT.

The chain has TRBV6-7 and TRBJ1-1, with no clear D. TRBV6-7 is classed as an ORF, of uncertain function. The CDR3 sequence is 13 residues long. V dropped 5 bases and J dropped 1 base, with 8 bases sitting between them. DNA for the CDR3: TGTGCCAGCAGTCGAACAGAGAACACTGAAGCTTTCTTT. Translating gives CASSRTENTEAFF.

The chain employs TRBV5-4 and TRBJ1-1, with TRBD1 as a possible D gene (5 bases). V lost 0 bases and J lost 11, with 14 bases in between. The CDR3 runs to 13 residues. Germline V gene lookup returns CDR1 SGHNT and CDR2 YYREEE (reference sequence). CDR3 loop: CASSLADSSSAFF. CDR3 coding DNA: TGTGCCAGCAGCTTGGCCGACAGTTCGAGTGCTTTCTTT.

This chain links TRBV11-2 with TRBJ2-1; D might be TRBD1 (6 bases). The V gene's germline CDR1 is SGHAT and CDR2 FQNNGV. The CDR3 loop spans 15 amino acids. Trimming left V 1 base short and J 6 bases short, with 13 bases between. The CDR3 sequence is CASSLGGGLVNEQFF. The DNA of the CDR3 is TGTGCCAGCAGCTTAGGAGGGGGTCTAGTCAATGAGCAGTTCTTC.

The CDR3 region has the DNA TGCGCCAGCAGCTTGGGGGGACTAGCTGGCACAGATACGCAGTATTTT. Its protein product is CASSLGGLAGTDTQYF. The genes are TRBV5-1 and TRBJ2-3, with 9 nucleotides matching TRBD2. Losses at the gene ends were 0 bases for V and 1 base for J; bases not matched to a gene: 3. The germline gives CDR1 SGHRS, CDR2 YFSETQ. The CDR3 totals 16 residues.

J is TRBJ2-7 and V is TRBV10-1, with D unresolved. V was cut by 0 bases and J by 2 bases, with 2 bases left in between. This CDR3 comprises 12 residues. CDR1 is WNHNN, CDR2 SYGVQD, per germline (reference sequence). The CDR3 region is CASSESTYEQYF. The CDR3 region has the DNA TGCGCCAGCAGTGAGTCAACCTACGAGCAGTACTTC.

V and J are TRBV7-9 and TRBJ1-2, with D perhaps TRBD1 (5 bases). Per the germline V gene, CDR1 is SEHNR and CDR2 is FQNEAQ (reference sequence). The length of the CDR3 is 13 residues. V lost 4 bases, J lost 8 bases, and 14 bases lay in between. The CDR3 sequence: CASSSGGGEGYTF. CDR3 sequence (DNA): TGTGCCAGCAGCTCTGGTGGAGGGGAAGGCTACACCTTC. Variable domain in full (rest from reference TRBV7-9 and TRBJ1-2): DTGVSQNPRHKITKRGQNVTFRCDPISEHNRLYWYRQTLGQGPEFLTYFQNEAQLEKSRLLSDRFSAERPKGSFSTLEIQRTEQGDSAMYLCASSSGGGEGYTFGSGTRLTVV.

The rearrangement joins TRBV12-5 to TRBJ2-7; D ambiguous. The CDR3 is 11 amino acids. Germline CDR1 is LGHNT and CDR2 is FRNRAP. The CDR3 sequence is CVTPVAYEQYF. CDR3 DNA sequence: TGTGTCACTCCAGTGGCCTACGAGCAGTACTTC.

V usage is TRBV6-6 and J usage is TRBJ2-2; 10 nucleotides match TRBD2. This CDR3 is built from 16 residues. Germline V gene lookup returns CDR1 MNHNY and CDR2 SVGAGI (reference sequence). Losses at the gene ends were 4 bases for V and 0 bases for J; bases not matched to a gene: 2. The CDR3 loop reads CASSSLAGANTGELFF. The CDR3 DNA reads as TGTGCCAGCAGTTCCCTAGCGGGAGCGAACACCGGGGAGCTGTTTTTT.

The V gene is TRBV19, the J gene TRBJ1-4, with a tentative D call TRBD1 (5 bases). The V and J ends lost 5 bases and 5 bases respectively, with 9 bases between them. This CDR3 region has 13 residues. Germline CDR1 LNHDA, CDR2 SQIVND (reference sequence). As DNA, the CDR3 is TGTGCCAGTAGTCGGGCAGGGAATGAAAAACTGTTTTTT. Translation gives CASSRAGNEKLFF.

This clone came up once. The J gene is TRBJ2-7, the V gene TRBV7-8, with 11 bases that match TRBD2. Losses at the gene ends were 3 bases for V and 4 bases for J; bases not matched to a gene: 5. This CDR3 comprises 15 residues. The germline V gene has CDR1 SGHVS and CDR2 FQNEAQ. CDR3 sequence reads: CASSFSGRAGYEQYF. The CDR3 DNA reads TGTGCCAGCAGCTTTAGCGGGAGGGCCGGATACGAGCAGTACTTC.

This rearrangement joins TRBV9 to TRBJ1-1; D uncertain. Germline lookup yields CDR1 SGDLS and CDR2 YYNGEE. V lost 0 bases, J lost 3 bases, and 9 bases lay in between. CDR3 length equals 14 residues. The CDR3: CASSVGGRDTEAFF. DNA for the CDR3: TGTGCCAGCAGCGTAGGAGGGCGTGACACTGAAGCTTTCTTT.

CDR3 in amino acids: CASSWARTENSPLHF. In DNA form, the CDR3 reads TGTGCCAGCAGTTGGGCCAGGACAGAAAATTCACCCCTCCACTTT. J is TRBJ1-6 and V is TRBV27, with a weak D call TRBD1 (6 bases). The germline gives CDR1 MNHEY, CDR2 SMNVEV (reference sequence). CDR3 size: 15 residues. The V and J ends lost 4 bases and 7 bases respectively, with 14 bases between them.